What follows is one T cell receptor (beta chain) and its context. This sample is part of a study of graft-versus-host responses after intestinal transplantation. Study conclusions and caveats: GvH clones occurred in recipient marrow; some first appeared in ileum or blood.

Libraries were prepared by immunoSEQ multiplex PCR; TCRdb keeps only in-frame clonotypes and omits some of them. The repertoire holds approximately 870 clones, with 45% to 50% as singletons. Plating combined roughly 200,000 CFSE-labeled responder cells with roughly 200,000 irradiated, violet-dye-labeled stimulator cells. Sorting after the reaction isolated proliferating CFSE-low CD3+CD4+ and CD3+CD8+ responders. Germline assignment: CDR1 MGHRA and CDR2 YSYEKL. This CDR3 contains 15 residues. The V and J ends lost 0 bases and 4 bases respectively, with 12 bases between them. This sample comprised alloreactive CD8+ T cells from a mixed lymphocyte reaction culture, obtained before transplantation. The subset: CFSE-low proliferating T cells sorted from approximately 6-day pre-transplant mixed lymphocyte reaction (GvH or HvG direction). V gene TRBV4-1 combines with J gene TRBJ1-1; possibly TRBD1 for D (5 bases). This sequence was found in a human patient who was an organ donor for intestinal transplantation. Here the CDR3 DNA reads TGCGCCAGCAGCCAAGATGAATGGGGGGTCACTGAAGCTTTCTTT. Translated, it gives CASSQDEWGVTEAFF.